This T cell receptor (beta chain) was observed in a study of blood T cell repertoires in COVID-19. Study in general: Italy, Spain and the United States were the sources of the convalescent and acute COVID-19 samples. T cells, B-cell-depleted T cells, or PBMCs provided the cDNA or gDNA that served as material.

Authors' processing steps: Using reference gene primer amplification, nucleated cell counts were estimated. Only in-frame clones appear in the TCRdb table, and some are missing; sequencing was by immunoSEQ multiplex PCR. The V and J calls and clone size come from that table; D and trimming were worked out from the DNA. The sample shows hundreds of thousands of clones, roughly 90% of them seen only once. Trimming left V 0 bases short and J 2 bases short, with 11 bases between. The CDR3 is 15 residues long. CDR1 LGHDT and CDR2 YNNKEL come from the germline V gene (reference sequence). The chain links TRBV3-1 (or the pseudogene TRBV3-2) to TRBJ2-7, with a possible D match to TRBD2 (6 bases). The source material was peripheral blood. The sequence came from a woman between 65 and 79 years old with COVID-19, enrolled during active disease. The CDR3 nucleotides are TGTGCCAGCAGCCAAGAGCCCCTAGCGCCCTACGAGCAGTACTTC. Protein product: CASSQEPLAPYEQYF.